The clone carrying this TCR beta chain showed up just a few times. The record originates from a study of PD-L1 blockade in urothelial cancer. The V and J ends lost 2 bases and 5 bases, in that order; junction bases with no gene match: 10. The V gene's germline CDR1 is SGHTA and CDR2 FQGNSA. The CDR3 runs 18 residues. Time point reported: pretreatment peripheral blood. Generated by immunoSEQ multiplex PCR, the TCRdb table keeps only in-frame clones and is missing some. The repertoire includes 48,000 or so clones, roughly nine tenths of them detected once, and roughly 14% sits in the top ten. The sequence derives from an older woman with urothelial cancer. The chain combines TRBV7-2 with TRBJ2-2; 11 bases match TRBD2. This material consisted of PBMCs, taken around atezolizumab (anti-PD-L1) treatment. The DNA for the CDR3 is TGTGCCAGCAGCTTATATTTGGGTAGCGGGAGGGCTACCGGGGAGCTGTTTTTT. This gives the protein CASSLYLGSGRATGELFF.